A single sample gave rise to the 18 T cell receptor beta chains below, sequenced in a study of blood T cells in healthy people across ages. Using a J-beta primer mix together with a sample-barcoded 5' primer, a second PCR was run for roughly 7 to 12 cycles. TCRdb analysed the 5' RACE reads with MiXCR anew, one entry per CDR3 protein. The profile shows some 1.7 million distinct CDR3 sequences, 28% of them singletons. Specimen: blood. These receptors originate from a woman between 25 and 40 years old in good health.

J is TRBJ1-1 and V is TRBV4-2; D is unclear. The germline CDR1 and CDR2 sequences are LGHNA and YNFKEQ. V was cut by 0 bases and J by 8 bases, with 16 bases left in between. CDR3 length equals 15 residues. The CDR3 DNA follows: TGTGCCAGCAGCCAAGATTTTCGCAGCCCTAGAGAAGCTTTCTTT. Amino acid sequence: CASSQDFRSPREAFF.

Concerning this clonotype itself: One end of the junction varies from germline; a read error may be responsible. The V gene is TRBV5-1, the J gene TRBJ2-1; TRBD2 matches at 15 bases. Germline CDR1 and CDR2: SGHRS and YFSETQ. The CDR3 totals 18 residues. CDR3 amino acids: CAISLAGTSGRRRGEQFF. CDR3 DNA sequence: TGCGCCATCAGCTTGGCCGGGACTAGCGGGAGGAGGAGGGGTGAGCAGTTCTTC.

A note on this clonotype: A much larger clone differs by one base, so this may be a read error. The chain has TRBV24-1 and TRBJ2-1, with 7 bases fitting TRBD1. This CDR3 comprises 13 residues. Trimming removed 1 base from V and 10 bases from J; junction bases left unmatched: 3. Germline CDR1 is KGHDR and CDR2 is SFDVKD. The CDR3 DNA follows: TGTGCCACCAGTGATTTAACAGGGGACGAGCAGTTCTTC. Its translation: CATSDLTGDEQFF.

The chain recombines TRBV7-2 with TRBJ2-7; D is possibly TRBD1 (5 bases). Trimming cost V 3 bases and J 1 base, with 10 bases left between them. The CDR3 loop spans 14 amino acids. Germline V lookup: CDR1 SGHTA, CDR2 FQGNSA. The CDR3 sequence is CASSFWTHSYEQYF. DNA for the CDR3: TGTGCCAGCAGCTTTTGGACACATTCCTACGAGCAGTACTTC. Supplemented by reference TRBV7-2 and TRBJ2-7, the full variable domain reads GAGVSQSPSNKVTEKGKDVELRCDPISGHTALYWYRQSLGQGLEFLIYFQGNSAPDKSGLPSDRFSAERTGGSVSTLTIQRTQQEDSAVYLCASSFWTHSYEQYFGPGTRLTVT.

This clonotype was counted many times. Here the CDR3 DNA reads TGCAGTGCTGAAAGGTCGGGGTCCTACGAGCAGTACTTC. Protein sequence: CSAERSGSYEQYF. The chain recombines TRBV20-1 with TRBJ2-7; TRBD2 is a possible D gene (5 bases). The CDR3 loop spans 13 amino acids. The germline V gene encodes CDR1 DFQATT and CDR2 SNEGSKA (reference sequence). Trimming removed 5 bases at V and 1 base at J, with 12 bases between.

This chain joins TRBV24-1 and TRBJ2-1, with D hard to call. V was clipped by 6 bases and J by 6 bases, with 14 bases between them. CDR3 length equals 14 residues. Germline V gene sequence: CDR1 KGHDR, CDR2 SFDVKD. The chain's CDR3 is CATSPTVNPNEQFF. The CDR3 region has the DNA TGTGCCACCAGTCCAACAGTAAATCCCAATGAGCAGTTCTTC.

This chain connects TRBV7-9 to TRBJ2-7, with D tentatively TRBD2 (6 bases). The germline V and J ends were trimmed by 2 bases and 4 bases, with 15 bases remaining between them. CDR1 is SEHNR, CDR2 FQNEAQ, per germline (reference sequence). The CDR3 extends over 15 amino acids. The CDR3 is CASSLPPGLHYEQYF. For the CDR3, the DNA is TGTGCCAGCAGCTTACCGCCGGGACTCCATTACGAGCAGTACTTC.

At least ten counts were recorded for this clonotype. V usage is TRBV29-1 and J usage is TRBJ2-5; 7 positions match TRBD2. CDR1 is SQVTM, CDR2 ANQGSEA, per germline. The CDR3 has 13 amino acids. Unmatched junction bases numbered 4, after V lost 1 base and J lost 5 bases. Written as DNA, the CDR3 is TGCAGCGTTGAAGGGGCGGGAGTGGAGACCCAGTACTTC. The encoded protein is CSVEGAGVETQYF.

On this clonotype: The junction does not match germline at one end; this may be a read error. The chain's CDR3 is CSAGTDQKTQYF. The CDR3, as DNA: TGCAGCGCTGGGACAGACCAAAAGACCCAGTACTTC. V usage is TRBV29-1 and J usage is TRBJ2-5, with 7 positions matching TRBD1. The CDR3 length is 12 residues. Germline values: CDR1 SQVTM, CDR2 ANQGSEA.

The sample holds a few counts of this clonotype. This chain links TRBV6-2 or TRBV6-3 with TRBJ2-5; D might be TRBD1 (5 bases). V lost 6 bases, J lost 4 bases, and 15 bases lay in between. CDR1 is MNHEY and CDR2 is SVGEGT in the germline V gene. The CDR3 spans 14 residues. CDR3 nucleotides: TGTGCCAGCAGCTCCCGCCTAAGGGGAGAGACCCAGTACTTC. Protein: CASSSRLRGETQYF.

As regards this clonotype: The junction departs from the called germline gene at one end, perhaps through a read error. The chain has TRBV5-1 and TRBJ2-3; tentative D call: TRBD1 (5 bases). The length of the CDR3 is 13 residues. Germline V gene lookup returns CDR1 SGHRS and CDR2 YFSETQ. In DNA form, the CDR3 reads TGCGCCAGCAGCTTGGGGATCAGGGATACGCTGTATTTT. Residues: CASSLGIRDTLYF. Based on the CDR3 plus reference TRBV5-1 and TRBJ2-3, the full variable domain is KAGVTQTPRYLIKTRGQQVTLSCSPISGHRSVSWYQQTPGQGLQFLFEYFSETQRNKGNFPGRFSGRQFSNSRSEMNVSTLELGDSALYLCASSLGIRDTLYFGPGTRLTVL.

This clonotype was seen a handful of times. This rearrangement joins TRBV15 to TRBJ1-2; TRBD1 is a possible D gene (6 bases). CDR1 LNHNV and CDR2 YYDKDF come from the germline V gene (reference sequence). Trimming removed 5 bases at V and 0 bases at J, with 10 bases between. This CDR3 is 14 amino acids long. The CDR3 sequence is CATSGGLANYGYTF. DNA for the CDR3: TGTGCCACCAGCGGGGGGCTTGCTAACTATGGCTACACCTTC.

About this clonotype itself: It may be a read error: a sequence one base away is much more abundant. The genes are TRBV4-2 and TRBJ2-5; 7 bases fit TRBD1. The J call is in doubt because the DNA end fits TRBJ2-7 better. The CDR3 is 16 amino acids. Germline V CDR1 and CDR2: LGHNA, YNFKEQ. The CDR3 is CASGQDSRGPYYEQYF. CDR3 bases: TGTGCCAGCGGCCAAGATTCGAGGGGGCCATATTACGAGCAGTACTTC.

CDR3 protein: CASRSGGAMGTGELFF. The CDR3 bases are TGTGCCAGCAGGAGCGGGGGGGCAATGGGCACCGGGGAGCTGTTTTTT. The chain is built from TRBV12-3 or TRBV12-4 and TRBJ2-2, with 10 bases aligning to TRBD2. The V and J ends lost 6 bases and 4 bases, in that order; junction bases with no gene match: 8. The CDR3 is made up of 16 amino acids.

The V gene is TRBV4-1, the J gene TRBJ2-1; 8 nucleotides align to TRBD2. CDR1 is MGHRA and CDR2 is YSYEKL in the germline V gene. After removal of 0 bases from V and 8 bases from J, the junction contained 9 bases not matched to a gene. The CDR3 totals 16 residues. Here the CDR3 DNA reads TGCGCCAGCAGCCAAGAGAACAGCGGGAGAGTCGATGAGCAGTTCTTC. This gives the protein CASSQENSGRVDEQFF.

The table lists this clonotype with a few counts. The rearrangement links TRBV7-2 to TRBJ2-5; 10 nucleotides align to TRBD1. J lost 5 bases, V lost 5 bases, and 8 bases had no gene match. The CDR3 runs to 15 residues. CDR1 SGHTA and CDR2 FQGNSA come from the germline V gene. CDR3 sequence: CASSRGDRGQETQYF. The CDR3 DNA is TGTGCCAGCAGCAGAGGGGACAGGGGTCAGGAGACCCAGTACTTC.

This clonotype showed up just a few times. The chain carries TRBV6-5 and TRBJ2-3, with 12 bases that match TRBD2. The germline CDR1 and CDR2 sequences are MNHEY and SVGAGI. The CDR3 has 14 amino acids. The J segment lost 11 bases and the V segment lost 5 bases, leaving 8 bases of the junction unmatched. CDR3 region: CASSTGLAGLKQYF. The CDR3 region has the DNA TGTGCCAGCAGTACCGGACTAGCGGGATTGAAGCAGTATTTT.

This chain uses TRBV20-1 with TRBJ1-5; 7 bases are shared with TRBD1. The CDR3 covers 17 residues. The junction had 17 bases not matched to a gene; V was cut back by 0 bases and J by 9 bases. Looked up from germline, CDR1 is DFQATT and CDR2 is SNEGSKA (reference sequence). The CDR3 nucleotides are TGCAGTGCTAGAGATGTGCGGGACAGAGATGAGGTGAGGCCCCAGCATTTT. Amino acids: CSARDVRDRDEVRPQHF.